A single TCR beta chain is shown here with its context. The antigen is unknown. After removal of 1 base from V and 5 bases from J, the junction contained 6 bases not matched to a gene. The CDR3 spans 15 residues. Germline lookup yields CDR1 LGHDT and CDR2 YNNKEL (reference sequence). These data originate in a study of T cell responses to AZD1222 COVID-19 vaccine. The assay was immunoSEQ multiplex PCR, and TCRdb's table has in-frame clones only and misses some. Found here are more than 85,000 clones, 80% to 95% of them singletons; the top ten hold roughly 7.6%. Study-wide findings and caveats: Nearly half of spike-specific TCRs reportedly target variant regions that are unmutated in the B.1.351 and B.1.1.7 variants. Compared with day 0, the breadth and depth of the Spike-specific TCR repertoire rose significantly after two doses of AZD1222.

This sequence originates from an adult in good health. The chain has TRBV3-1 (or the pseudogene TRBV3-2) and TRBJ1-1; 8 positions agree with TRBD1. The sequences come from peripheral blood, collected on day 0 of AZD1222 vaccination. CDR3 sequence: CASSQGTGPGTEAFF. CDR3 bases: TGTGCCAGCAGCCAAGGGACAGGGCCGGGGACTGAAGCTTTCTTT.